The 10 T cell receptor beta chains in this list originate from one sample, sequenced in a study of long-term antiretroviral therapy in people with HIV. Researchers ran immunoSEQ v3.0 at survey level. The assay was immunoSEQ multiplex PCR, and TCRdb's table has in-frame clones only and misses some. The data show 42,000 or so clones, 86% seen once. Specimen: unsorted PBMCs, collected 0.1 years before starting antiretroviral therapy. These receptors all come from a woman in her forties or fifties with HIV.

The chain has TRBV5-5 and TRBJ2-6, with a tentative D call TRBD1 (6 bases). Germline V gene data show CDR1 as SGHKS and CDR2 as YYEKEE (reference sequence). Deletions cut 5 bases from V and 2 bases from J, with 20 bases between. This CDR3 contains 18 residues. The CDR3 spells CASSPNQAGVAGANVLTF. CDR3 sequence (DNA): TGTGCCAGCAGTCCCAATCAGGCAGGGGTTGCTGGGGCCAACGTCCTGACTTTC.

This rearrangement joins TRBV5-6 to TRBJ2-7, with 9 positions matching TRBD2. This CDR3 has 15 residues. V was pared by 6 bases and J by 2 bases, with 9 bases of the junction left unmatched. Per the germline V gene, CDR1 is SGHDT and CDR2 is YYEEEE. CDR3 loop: CASNRGIAGAYEQYF. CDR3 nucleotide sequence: TGTGCCAGCAACCGCGGAATAGCGGGGGCCTACGAGCAGTACTTC.

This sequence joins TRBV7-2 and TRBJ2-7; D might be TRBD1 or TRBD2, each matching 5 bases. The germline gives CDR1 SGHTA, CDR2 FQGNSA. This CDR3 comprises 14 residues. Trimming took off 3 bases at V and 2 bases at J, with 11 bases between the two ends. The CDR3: CASSLVGATYEQYF. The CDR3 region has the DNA TGTGCCAGCAGCTTGGTCGGGGCTACCTACGAGCAGTACTTC.

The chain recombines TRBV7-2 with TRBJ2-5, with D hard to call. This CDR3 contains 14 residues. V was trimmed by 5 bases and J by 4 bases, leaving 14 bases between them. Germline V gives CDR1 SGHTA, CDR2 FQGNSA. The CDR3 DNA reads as TGTGCCAGCAGCCTCCTCGGAGCGCGAGAGACCCAGTACTTC. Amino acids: CASSLLGARETQYF.

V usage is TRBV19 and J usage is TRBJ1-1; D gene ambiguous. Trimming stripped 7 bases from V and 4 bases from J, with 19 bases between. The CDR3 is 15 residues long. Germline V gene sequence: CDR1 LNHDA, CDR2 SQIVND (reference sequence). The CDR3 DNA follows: TGTGCCAGTAACCCTGGAGGAGGGCGAGGCACTGAAGCTTTCTTT. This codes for CASNPGGGRGTEAFF.

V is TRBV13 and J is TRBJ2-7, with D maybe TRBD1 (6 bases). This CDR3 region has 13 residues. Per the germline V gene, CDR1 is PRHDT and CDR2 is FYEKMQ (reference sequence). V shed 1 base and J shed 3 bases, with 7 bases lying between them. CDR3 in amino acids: CASSLAGVYEQYF. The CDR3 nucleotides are TGTGCCAGCAGCTTAGCAGGGGTCTACGAGCAGTACTTC. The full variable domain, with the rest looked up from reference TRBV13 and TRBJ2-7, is AAGVIQSPRHLIKEKRETATLKCYPIPRHDTVYWYQQGPGQDPQFLISFYEKMQSDKGSIPDRFSAQQFSDYHSELNMSSLELGDSALYFCASSLAGVYEQYFGPGTRLTVT.

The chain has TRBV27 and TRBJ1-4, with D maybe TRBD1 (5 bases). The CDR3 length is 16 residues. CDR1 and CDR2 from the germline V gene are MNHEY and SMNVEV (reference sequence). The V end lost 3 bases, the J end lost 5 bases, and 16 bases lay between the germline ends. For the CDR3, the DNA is TGTGCCAGCAGTTTGGGATCGTGGGGGACGAATGAAAAACTGTTTTTT. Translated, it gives CASSLGSWGTNEKLFF.

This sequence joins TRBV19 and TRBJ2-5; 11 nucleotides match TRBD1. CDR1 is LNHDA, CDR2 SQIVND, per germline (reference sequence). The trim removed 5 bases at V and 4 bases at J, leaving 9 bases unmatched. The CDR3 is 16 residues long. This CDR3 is CASSPGTGGVPETQYF. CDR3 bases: TGTGCCAGTAGTCCGGGGACAGGGGGAGTCCCAGAGACCCAGTACTTC. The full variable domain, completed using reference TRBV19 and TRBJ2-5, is DGGITQSPKYLFRKEGQNVTLSCEQNLNHDAMYWYRQDPGQGLRLIYYSQIVNDFQKGDIAEGYSVSREKKESFPLTVTSAQKNPTAFYLCASSPGTGGVPETQYFGPGTRLLVL.

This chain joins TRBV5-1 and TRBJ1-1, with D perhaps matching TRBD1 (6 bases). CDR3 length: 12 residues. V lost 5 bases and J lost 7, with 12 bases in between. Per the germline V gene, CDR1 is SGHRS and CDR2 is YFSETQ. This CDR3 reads CASRAGVGEAFF. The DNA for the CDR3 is TGCGCCAGCAGGGCAGGGGTTGGTGAAGCTTTCTTT.

CDR3: CASSQGHSPNTEAFF. The CDR3 coding sequence is TGCGCCAGCAGCCAAGGCCACAGTCCGAACACTGAAGCTTTCTTT. The chain employs TRBV4-3 and TRBJ1-1; D is undetermined. V was cut by 1 base and J by 1 base, with 10 bases left in between. The CDR3 sequence is 15 residues long. Germline V gene sequence: CDR1 LGHNA, CDR2 YSLEER.